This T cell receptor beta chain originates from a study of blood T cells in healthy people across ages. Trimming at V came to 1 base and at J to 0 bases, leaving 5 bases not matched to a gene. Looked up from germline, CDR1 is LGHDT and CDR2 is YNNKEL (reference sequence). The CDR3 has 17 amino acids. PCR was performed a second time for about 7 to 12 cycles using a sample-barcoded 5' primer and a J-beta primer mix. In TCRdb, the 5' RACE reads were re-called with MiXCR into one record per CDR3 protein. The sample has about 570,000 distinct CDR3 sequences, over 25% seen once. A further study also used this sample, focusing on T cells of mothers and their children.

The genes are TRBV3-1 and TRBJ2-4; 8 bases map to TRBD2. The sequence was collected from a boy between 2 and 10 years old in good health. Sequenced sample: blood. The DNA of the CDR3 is TGTGCCAGCAGCCAAGTGATCCTAGCGGGAGCCAAAAACATTCAGTACTTC. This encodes CASSQVILAGAKNIQYF.